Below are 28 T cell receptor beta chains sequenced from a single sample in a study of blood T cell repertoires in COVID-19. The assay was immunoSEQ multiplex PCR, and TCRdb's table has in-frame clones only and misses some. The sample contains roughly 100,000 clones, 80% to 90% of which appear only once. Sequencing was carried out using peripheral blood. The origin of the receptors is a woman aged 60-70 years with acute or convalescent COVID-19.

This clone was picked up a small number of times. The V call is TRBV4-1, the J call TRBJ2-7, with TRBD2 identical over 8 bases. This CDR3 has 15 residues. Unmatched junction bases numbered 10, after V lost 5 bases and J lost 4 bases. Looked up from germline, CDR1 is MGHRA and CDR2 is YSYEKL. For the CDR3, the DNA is TGCGCCAGCAGCGGGGACGCGGGAGGATATTACGAGCAGTACTTC. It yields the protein CASSGDAGGYYEQYF.

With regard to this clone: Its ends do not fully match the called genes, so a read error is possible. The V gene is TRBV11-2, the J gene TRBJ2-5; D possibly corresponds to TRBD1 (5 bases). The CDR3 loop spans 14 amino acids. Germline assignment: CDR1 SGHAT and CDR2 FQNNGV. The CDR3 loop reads CASSLGHLQETQYF. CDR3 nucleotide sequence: TGTGCCAGCAGTTTAGGACACCTCCAAGAGACCCAGTACTTC.

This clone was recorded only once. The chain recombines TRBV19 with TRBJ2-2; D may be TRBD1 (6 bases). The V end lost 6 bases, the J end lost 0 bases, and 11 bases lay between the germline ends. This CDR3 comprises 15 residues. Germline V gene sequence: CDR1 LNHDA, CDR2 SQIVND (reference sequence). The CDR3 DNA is TGTGCCAGTAGCATGACAGGATCGAACACCGGGGAGCTGTTTTTT. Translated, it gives CASSMTGSNTGELFF.

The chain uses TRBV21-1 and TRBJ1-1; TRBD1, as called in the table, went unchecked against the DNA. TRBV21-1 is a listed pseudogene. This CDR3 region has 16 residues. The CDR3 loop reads CASSSRLGDRDTEAFF. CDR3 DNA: TGTGCCAGCAGCAGCCGATTGGGGGACAGGGACACTGAAGCTTTCTTT.

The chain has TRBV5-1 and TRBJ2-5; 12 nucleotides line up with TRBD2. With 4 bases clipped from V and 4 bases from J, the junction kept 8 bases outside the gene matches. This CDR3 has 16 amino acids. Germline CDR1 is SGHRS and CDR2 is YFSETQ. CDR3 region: CASSASLAGGLETQYF. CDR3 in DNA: TGCGCCAGCAGCGCGTCTCTAGCGGGGGGGCTAGAGACCCAGTACTTC.

CDR3 protein: CASSTSGGPGNTIYF. The DNA for the CDR3 is TGCGCCAGCAGCACCTCGGGGGGCCCTGGAAACACCATATATTTT. The chain uses TRBV5-1 and TRBJ1-3; possible D gene TRBD1, 6 bases. The V end lost 4 bases, the J end lost 2 bases, and 13 bases lay between the germline ends. Germline values: CDR1 SGHRS, CDR2 YFSETQ. This CDR3 contains 15 residues.

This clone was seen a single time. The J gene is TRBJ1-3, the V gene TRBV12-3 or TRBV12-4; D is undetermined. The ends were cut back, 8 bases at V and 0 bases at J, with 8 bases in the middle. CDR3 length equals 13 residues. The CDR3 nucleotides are TGTGCCAGCGTCCGGGGCTCTGGAAACACCATATATTTT. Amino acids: CASVRGSGNTIYF.

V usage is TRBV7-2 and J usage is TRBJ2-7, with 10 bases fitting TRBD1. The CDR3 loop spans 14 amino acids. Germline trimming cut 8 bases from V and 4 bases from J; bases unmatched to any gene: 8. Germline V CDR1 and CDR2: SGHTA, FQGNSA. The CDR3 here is CASLRQGASYEQYF. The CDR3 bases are TGTGCCAGCCTGAGACAGGGGGCTTCTTACGAGCAGTACTTC.

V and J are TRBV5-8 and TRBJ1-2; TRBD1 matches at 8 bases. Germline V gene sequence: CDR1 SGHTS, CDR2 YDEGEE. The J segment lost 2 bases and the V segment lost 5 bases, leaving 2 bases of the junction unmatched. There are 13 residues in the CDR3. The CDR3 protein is CASSRDRNYGYTF. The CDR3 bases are TGTGCCAGCAGTAGGGACAGGAACTATGGCTACACCTTC. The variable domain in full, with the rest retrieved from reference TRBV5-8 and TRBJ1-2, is EAGVTQSPTHLIKTRGQQATLRCSPISGHTSVYWYQQALGLGLQFLLWYDEGEERNRGNFPPRFSGRQFPNYSSELNVNALELEDSALYLCASSRDRNYGYTFGSGTRLTVV.

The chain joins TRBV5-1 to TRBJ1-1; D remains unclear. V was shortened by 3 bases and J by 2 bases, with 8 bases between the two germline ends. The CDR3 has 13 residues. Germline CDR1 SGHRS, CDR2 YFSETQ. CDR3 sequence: CASSYLTNTEAFF. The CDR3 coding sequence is TGCGCCAGCAGCTACCTCACTAACACTGAAGCTTTCTTT.

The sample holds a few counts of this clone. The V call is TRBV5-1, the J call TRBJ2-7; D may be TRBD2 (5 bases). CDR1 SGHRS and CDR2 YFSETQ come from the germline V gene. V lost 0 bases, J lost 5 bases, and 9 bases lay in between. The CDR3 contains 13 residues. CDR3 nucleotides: TGCGCCAGCAGCTTGGGAGGGTCCAACGAGCAGTACGTC. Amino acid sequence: CASSLGGSNEQYV.

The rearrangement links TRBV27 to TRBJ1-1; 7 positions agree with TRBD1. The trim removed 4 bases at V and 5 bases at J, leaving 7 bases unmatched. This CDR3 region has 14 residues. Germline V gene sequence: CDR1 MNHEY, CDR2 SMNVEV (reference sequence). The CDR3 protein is CASSSLQGSTEAFF. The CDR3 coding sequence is TGTGCCAGCAGTTCGCTACAGGGGTCGACTGAAGCTTTCTTT.

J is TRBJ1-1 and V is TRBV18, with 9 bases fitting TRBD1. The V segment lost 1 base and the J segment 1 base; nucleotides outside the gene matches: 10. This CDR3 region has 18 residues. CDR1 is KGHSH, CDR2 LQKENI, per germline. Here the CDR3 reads CASSPRIGQGSPNTEAFF. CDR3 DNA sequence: TGTGCCAGCTCACCACGAATTGGACAGGGGTCACCGAACACTGAAGCTTTCTTT.

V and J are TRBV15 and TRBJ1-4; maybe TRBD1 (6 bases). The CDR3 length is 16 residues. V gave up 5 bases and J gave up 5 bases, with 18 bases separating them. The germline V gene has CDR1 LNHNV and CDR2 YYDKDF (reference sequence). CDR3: CATSPRFGTPNEKLFF. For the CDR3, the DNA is TGTGCCACCAGCCCACGGTTCGGGACACCGAATGAAAAACTGTTTTTT. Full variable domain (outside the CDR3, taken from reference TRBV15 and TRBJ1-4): DAMVIQNPRYQVTQFGKPVTLSCSQTLNHNVMYWYQQKSSQAPKLLFHYYDKDFNNEADTPDNFQSRRPNTSFCFLDIRSPGLGDTAMYLCATSPRFGTPNEKLFFGSGTQLSVL.

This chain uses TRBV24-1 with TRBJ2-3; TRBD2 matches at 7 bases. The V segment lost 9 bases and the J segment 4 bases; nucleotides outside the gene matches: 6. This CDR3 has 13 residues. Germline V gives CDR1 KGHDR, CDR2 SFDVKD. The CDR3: CATAGAGPDTQYF. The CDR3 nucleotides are TGTGCCACCGCGGGAGCCGGCCCAGATACGCAGTATTTT.

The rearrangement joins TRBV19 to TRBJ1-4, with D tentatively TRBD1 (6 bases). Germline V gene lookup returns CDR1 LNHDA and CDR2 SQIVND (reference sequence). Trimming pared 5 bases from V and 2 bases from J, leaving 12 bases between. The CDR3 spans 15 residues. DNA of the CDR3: TGTGCCAGTAGTCCTTCAACAGGGACTAATGAAAAACTGTTTTTT. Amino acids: CASSPSTGTNEKLFF.

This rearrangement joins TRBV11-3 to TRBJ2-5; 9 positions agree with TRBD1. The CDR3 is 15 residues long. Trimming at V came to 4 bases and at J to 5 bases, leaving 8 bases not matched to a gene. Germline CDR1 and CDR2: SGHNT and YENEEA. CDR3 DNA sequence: TGTGCCAGCAGCTCTGGACAGGGGTTTGGCGAGACCCAGTACTTC. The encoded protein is CASSSGQGFGETQYF.

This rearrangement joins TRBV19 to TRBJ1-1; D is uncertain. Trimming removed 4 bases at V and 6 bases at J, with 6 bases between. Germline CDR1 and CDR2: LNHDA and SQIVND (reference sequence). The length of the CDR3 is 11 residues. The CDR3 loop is CASSKRSEAFF. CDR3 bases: TGTGCCAGTAGTAAGAGGTCTGAAGCTTTCTTT.

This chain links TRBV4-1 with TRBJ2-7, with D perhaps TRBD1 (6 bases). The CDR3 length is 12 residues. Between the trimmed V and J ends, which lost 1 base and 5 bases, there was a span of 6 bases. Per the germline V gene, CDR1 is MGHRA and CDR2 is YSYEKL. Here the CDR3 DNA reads TGCGCCAGCAGCCAAGGACAGGACGAGCAGTACTTC. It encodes CASSQGQDEQYF.

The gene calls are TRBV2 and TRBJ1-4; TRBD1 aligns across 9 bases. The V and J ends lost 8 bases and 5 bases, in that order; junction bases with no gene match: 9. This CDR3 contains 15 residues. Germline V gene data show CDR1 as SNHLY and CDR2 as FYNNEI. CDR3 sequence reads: CASQKDRGPNEKLFF. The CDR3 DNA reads TGTGCCAGCCAAAAGGACAGGGGTCCCAATGAAAAACTGTTTTTT.

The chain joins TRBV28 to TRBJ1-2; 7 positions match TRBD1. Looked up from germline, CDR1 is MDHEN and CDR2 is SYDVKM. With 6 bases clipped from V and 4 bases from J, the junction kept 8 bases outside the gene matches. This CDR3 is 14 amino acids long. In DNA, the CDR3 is TGTGCCAGCAGCGCACAGGGGAGAGGCTATGGCTACACCTTC. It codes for CASSAQGRGYGYTF.

The CDR3 reads CASSVANSIGELFF. The CDR3 DNA reads as TGTGCCAGCAGCGTAGCTAATAGCATCGGGGAGCTGTTTTTT. The V call is TRBV9, the J call TRBJ2-2; no reliable D call. Germline CDR1 reads SGDLS; CDR2 reads YYNGEE. V was clipped by 0 bases and J by 7 bases, with 10 bases between them. The CDR3 is made up of 14 amino acids.

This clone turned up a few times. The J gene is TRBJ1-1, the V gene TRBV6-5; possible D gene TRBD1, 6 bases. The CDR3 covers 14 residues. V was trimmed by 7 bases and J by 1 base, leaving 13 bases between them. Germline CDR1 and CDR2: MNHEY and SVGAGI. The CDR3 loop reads CASTISTGNTEAFF. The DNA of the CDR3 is TGTGCCAGCACCATATCGACAGGGAACACTGAAGCTTTCTTT.

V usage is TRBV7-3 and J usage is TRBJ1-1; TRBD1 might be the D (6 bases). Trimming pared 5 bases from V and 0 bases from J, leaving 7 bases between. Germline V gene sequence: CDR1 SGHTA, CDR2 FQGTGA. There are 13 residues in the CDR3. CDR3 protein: CASSDRMNTEAFF. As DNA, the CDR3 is TGTGCCAGCAGCGACAGGATGAACACTGAAGCTTTCTTT.

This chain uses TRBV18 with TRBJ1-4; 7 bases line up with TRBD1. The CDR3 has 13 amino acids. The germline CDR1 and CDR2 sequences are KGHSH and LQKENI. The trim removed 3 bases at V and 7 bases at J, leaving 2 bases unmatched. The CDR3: CASSPDRVEKLFF. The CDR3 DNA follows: TGTGCCAGCTCACCCGACAGGGTTGAAAAACTGTTTTTT.

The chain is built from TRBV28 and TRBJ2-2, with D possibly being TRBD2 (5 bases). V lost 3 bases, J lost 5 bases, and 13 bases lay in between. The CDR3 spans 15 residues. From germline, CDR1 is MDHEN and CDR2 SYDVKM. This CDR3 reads CASSLAGGPTGELFF. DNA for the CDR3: TGTGCCAGCAGTTTGGCAGGCGGGCCGACCGGGGAGCTGTTTTTT.

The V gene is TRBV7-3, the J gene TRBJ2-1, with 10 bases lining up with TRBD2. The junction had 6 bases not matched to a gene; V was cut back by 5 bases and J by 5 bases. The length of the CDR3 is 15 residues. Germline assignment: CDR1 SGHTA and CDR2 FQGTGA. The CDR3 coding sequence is TGTGCCAGCAGCCGCGGGACTAGCGAGAACAATGAGCAGTTCTTC. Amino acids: CASSRGTSENNEQFF. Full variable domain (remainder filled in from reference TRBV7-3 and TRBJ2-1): GAGVSQTPSNKVTEKGKYVELRCDPISGHTALYWYRQSLGQGPEFLIYFQGTGAADDSGLPNDRFFAVRPEGSVSTLKIQRTERGDSAVYLCASSRGTSENNEQFFGPGTRLTVL.

As DNA, the CDR3 is TGTGCCAGCAGCTTAGCAGACGGGAGTTACAATGAGCAGTTCTTC. It specifies CASSLADGSYNEQFF. The rearrangement joins TRBV7-8 to TRBJ2-1; D perhaps matches TRBD2 (6 bases). The CDR3 has 15 amino acids. V lost 0 bases, J lost 4 bases, and 10 bases lay in between. The germline CDR1 and CDR2 sequences are SGHVS and FQNEAQ.